A selection of T cell receptor beta chains follows, all from one sample in a study of T cells in Graves' hyperthyroidism and ophthalmopathy. MiXCR, applied by TCRdb to the multiplex PCR reads, yields one record per CDR3 protein. The sample consists of about 34,000 distinct CDR3 sequences, 52% of them appearing once. Material: blood. The receptors come from a woman between 40 and 50 years old with Graves' ophthalmopathy. The conserved cysteine and the conserved F or W are not part of the CDR3 here. Clone sizes are given selectively: once, few, many, or a class where the clone is expanded.

j_call: TRBJ1-2; v_call: TRBV19; clone_size: NA; cdr3_length: 18; cdr3_aa: ASSIGPGTGERGTNYGYT
j_call: TRBJ2-6; v_call: TRBV2; clone_size: NA; cdr3_length: 13; cdr3_aa: ASSEGGSGANVLT
j_call: TRBJ2-2; v_call: TRBV6-4; clone_size: medium-sized; cdr3_length: 11; cdr3_aa: ASRAGTAGELF
j_call: TRBJ1-1; v_call: TRBV2; clone_size: NA; cdr3_length: 12; cdr3_aa: ASSDWAANTEAF
j_call: TRBJ2-7; v_call: TRBV7-3; clone_size: once; cdr3_length: 11; cdr3_aa: ASSLWAGDEQY
j_call: TRBJ1-2; v_call: TRBV24-1; clone_size: NA; cdr3_length: 16; cdr3_aa: ATSDHDSGGSGNYGYT
j_call: TRBJ2-3; v_call: TRBV7-2; clone_size: medium-sized; cdr3_length: 12; cdr3_aa: ASSTSGFTDTQY
j_call: TRBJ1-2; v_call: TRBV7-9; clone_size: NA; cdr3_length: 13; cdr3_aa: ASSFRGGHNYGYT
j_call: TRBJ2-3; v_call: TRBV9; clone_size: many; cdr3_length: 15; cdr3_aa: ASSKGLAGVSTDTQY
j_call: TRBJ2-3; v_call: TRBV5-1; clone_size: many; cdr3_length: 13; cdr3_aa: ASSLSGTSTDTQY
j_call: TRBJ2-7; v_call: TRBV20-1; clone_size: NA; cdr3_length: 11; cdr3_aa: SAIGTSTYEQY
j_call: TRBJ1-5; v_call: TRBV11-2; clone_size: many; cdr3_length: 12; cdr3_aa: ASSRQDSNQPQH
j_call: TRBJ1-5; v_call: TRBV19; clone_size: NA; cdr3_length: 16; cdr3_aa: ASSILAGFLGSNQPQH
j_call: TRBJ2-2; v_call: TRBV20-1; clone_size: NA; cdr3_length: 10; cdr3_aa: SAKPGTGELF
j_call: TRBJ2-7; v_call: TRBV20-1; clone_size: NA; cdr3_length: 12; cdr3_aa: SATSGSRSYEQY
j_call: TRBJ2-7; v_call: TRBV6-1; clone_size: once; cdr3_length: 13; cdr3_aa: ASMALVTAGNEQY
j_call: TRBJ2-7; v_call: TRBV29-1; clone_size: NA; cdr3_length: 11; cdr3_aa: SSVDRLRYEQY
j_call: TRBJ2-3; v_call: TRBV6-4; clone_size: many; cdr3_length: 14; cdr3_aa: ASSDSTSGGPDTQY
j_call: TRBJ2-3; v_call: TRBV2; clone_size: NA; cdr3_length: 13; cdr3_aa: ASSYRDFRTDTQY
j_call: TRBJ2-5; v_call: TRBV12-3/TRBV12-4; clone_size: NA; cdr3_length: 9; cdr3_aa: ASRPEETQY
j_call: TRBJ2-3; v_call: TRBV5-1; clone_size: NA; cdr3_length: 12; cdr3_aa: ASSDDRSTDTQY
j_call: TRBJ2-6; v_call: TRBV29-1; clone_size: NA; cdr3_length: 10; cdr3_aa: SVRNRANVLT
j_call: TRBJ1-2; v_call: TRBV6-5; clone_size: many; cdr3_length: 13; cdr3_aa: ASSYSAGGQYGYT
j_call: TRBJ2-7; v_call: TRBV15; clone_size: NA; cdr3_length: 13; cdr3_aa: ATSSTSGRSYEQY
j_call: TRBJ2-1; v_call: TRBV6-1; clone_size: NA; cdr3_length: 14; cdr3_aa: AAQGAGGTTYNEQF
j_call: TRBJ2-7; v_call: TRBV7-3; clone_size: NA; cdr3_length: 11; cdr3_aa: ASSSGEAYEQY
j_call: TRBJ1-6; v_call: TRBV7-2; clone_size: NA; cdr3_length: 15; cdr3_aa: ASSVGNGFSYNSPLH
j_call: TRBJ1-4; v_call: TRBV6-4; clone_size: NA; cdr3_length: 10; cdr3_aa: ASSGQGERLF
j_call: TRBJ2-7; v_call: TRBV5-1; clone_size: many; cdr3_length: 11; cdr3_aa: ASSLSTSYEQY
j_call: TRBJ2-7; v_call: TRBV9; clone_size: NA; cdr3_length: 16; cdr3_aa: ASSTGTGTSGRIDEQY
j_call: TRBJ2-1; v_call: TRBV5-1; clone_size: NA; cdr3_length: 10; cdr3_aa: ASSFGGNGQF
j_call: TRBJ2-7; v_call: TRBV25-1; clone_size: NA; cdr3_length: 9; cdr3_aa: ASSDIYEQY
j_call: TRBJ2-2; v_call: TRBV9; clone_size: NA; cdr3_length: 11; cdr3_aa: ASSAPGLGELF
j_call: TRBJ2-7; v_call: TRBV9; clone_size: NA; cdr3_length: 12; cdr3_aa: ASSGTSGTSEQY
j_call: TRBJ2-5; v_call: TRBV20-1; clone_size: NA; cdr3_length: 12; cdr3_aa: SACGLAVQETQY
j_call: TRBJ1-4; v_call: TRBV29-1; clone_size: medium-sized; cdr3_length: 11; cdr3_aa: SVAKGRNEKLF
j_call: TRBJ2-2; v_call: TRBV29-1; clone_size: many; cdr3_length: 9; cdr3_aa: SVVITGELF
j_call: TRBJ2-7; v_call: TRBV20-1; clone_size: many; cdr3_length: 13; cdr3_aa: SAEDPGTSTYEQY
j_call: TRBJ2-2; v_call: TRBV19; clone_size: many; cdr3_length: 14; cdr3_aa: ASSNPVGGATGELF
j_call: TRBJ2-1; v_call: TRBV14; clone_size: NA; cdr3_length: 15; cdr3_aa: ASSQDDNRVEYNEQL
j_call: TRBJ2-5; v_call: TRBV6-6; clone_size: NA; cdr3_length: 11; cdr3_aa: VSSYYNQEAQY
j_call: TRBJ2-4; v_call: TRBV7-6; clone_size: many; cdr3_length: 11; cdr3_aa: ASSLDVKNIQY
j_call: TRBJ2-1; v_call: TRBV7-2; clone_size: NA; cdr3_length: 13; cdr3_aa: ASSLGLRTGNEQF
j_call: TRBJ2-1; v_call: TRBV6-1; clone_size: many; cdr3_length: 12; cdr3_aa: ASRRDGSYNEQF
j_call: TRBJ2-1; v_call: TRBV7-9; clone_size: NA; cdr3_length: 13; cdr3_aa: ASSLVAGGYNEQF